This T cell receptor (beta chain) comes out of a study of blood T cell repertoires in COVID-19. Study background: Collection of acute and convalescent COVID-19 samples took place in the United States, Italy and Spain.

The germline V and J ends were trimmed by 3 bases and 1 base, with 13 bases remaining between them. The CDR3 spans 15 residues. CDR1 is SGHNT, CDR2 YYREEE, per germline (reference sequence). In the original processing: Scientists estimated how many nucleated cells there were by amplifying reference gene primers. TCRdb's table, derived via immunoSEQ multiplex PCR, lists solely in-frame clones and lacks some. For V, J and clone size, that table is used; D and trimming come from the DNA. The table has some 140,000 clones, less than 80% seen once. This TCR was sampled from a man between 60 and 70 years old with acute or convalescent COVID-19. Sequenced input: peripheral blood. The V and J genes are TRBV5-4 and TRBJ1-1; weak D call: TRBD1 (6 bases). As DNA, the CDR3 is TGTGCCAGCAGCTCACAACAGGGCTCGAACACTGAAGCTTTCTTT. Protein sequence: CASSSQQGSNTEAFF.